This T cell receptor (beta chain) was sequenced in a study of CD8+ T cells in alopecia areata. cDNA prepared by RNA extraction and subsequent reverse transcription served as the template for sequencing. The protocol was immunoSEQ multiplex PCR, while the TCRdb copy is restricted to in-frame clones and leaves out a portion. The sample consists of tens of thousands of clones, about 53% of them appearing once. The V gene lost 2 bases and the J gene lost 7 bases, with 8 bases spanning the gap. Germline V gene sequence: CDR1 PRHDT, CDR2 FYEKMQ (reference sequence). The CDR3 sequence is 12 residues long. The chain has TRBV13 and TRBJ1-1; D remains unclear. The source of this sequence is a human donor with alopecia areata. Material: NKG2D-high CD8+ T cells sorted from blood. This chain's CDR3 is CASSLLPDEAFF. The CDR3 coding sequence is TGTGCCAGCAGCTTATTGCCGGATGAAGCTTTCTTT.